This T cell receptor beta chain was identified in a study of spatial heterogeneity in lung cancer. Time point in this sample: sample taken at primary tumor resection. Whole RNA came from tumor, nontumor lung or frozen PBMC and was sequenced without being sorted. The donors comprised about 74 untreated early-stage non-small cell lung cancer patients. TCRdb called the 5' RACE reads again in MiXCR, with one record for every CDR3 protein. The table records 89,000 or so distinct CDR3 sequences, approximately 20% of them present only once. Losses at the gene ends were 10 bases for V and 6 bases for J; bases not matched to a gene: 6. Germline-derived CDR1 and CDR2 are MNHEY and SMNVEV (reference sequence). The CDR3 has 12 residues. This clonotype was observed a handful of times. The antigen remains unidentified. General observations from the study: Relative to follow-up, resection was when ubiquitous expanded tumor TCRs appeared more in blood.

This receptor was identified in a male donor with early-stage non-small cell lung cancer. V is TRBV27 and J is TRBJ1-5, with 7 bases that match TRBD1. The sample here was PBMCs, taken at surgery. The CDR3 bases are TGTGCCACCCGGACAGGCGGTCAGCCCCAGCATTTT. It yields the protein CATRTGGQPQHF.